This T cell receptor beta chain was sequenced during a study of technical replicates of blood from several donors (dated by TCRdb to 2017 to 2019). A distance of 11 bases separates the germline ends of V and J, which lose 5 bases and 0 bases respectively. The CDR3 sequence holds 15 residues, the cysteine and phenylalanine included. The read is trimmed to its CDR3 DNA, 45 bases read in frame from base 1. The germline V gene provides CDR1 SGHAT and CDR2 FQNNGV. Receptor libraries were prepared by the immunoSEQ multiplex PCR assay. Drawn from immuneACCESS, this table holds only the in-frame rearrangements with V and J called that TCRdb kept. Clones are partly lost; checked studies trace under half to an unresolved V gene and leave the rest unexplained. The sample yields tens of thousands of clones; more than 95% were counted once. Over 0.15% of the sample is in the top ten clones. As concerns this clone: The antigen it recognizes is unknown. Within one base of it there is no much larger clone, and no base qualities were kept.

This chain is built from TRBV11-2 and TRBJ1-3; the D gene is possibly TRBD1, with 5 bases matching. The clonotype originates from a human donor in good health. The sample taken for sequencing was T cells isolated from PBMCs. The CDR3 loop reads CASSPGPSSGNTIYF. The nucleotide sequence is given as TGTGCCAGCAGCCCAGGGCCGAGCTCTGGAAACACCATATATTTT.